A single sample gave rise to the 8 T cell receptor beta chains below, sequenced in a study of blood T cell repertoires in COVID-19. The assay was immunoSEQ multiplex PCR, and TCRdb's table has in-frame clones only and misses some. The table lists roughly 100,000 clones, 85% to 90% of them singletons. Sequenced: peripheral blood. These receptors came from a man aged 50 or older with COVID-19, enrolled during active disease.

This chain uses TRBV30 with TRBJ1-2; D might be TRBD1 (6 bases). The CDR3 length is 13 residues. The germline CDR1 and CDR2 sequences are GTSNPN and SVGIG (reference sequence). Trimming removed 2 bases at V and 4 bases at J, with 11 bases between. The CDR3 here is CAWSPAGAYGYTF. CDR3 DNA sequence: TGTGCCTGGAGTCCGGCGGGGGCCTATGGCTACACCTTC.

The gene calls are TRBV9 and TRBJ2-2; TRBD2 might be the D (6 bases). CDR1 and CDR2 from the germline V gene are SGDLS and YYNGEE. The CDR3 spans 16 residues. V shed 0 bases and J shed 0 bases, with 9 bases lying between them. The CDR3: CASSVAWGANTGELFF. CDR3 in DNA: TGTGCCAGCAGCGTAGCTTGGGGGGCGAACACCGGGGAGCTGTTTTTT.

CDR3 protein: CASSLGMRDSPLHF. CDR3 bases: TGTGCCAGCAGCTTAGGAATGAGGGATTCACCCCTCCACTTT. The genes are TRBV11-2 and TRBJ1-6, with unresolved D. This CDR3 has 14 residues. Germline CDR1 SGHAT, CDR2 FQNNGV. The ends were cut back, 1 base at V and 8 bases at J, with 9 bases in the middle.

V and J are TRBV28 and TRBJ1-6; no reliable D call. Trimming removed 1 base from V and 9 bases from J, with 13 bases in between. Germline V lookup: CDR1 MDHEN, CDR2 SYDVKM. There are 15 residues in the CDR3. CDR3 coding DNA: TGTGCCAGCAGTTTATCCGAGGGAGGAGGTTCACCCCTCCACTTT. Translation gives CASSLSEGGGSPLHF.

The chain carries TRBV5-1 and TRBJ2-3; tentatively, D is TRBD1 (5 bases). The V and J ends lost 3 bases and 5 bases respectively, with 13 bases between them. The germline V gene has CDR1 SGHRS and CDR2 YFSETQ. The length of the CDR3 is 14 residues. The CDR3 sequence is CASSSSPQGDTQYF. The CDR3 DNA reads TGCGCCAGCAGCTCCTCCCCCCAGGGAGATACGCAGTATTTT.

This chain links TRBV7-8 with TRBJ1-5; 8 nucleotides line up with TRBD1. This CDR3 is built from 16 residues. With V trimmed by 5 bases and J by 2 bases, 8 bases remained unmatched. Germline loops: CDR1 SGHVS, CDR2 FQNEAQ. CDR3 loop: CASSPRQGKGNQPQHF. The CDR3, as DNA: TGTGCCAGCAGCCCCCGACAGGGGAAAGGCAATCAGCCCCAGCATTTT.

For the CDR3, the DNA is TGTGCCAGTACCCCGGGGAGGGCCCCTTTGGTGCCCCAGCATTTT. It encodes CASTPGRAPLVPQHF. The chain is built from TRBV19 and TRBJ1-5; D remains unclear. The V gene lost 7 bases and the J gene lost 9 bases, with 22 bases spanning the gap. There are 15 residues in the CDR3. CDR1 is LNHDA and CDR2 is SQIVND in the germline V gene (reference sequence).

The gene calls are TRBV10-3 and TRBJ2-3; 11 bases fit TRBD1. Germline V gene data show CDR1 as ENHRY and CDR2 as SYGVKD. The CDR3 length is 15 residues. The V segment lost 5 bases and the J segment 6 bases; nucleotides outside the gene matches: 7. CDR3 nucleotide sequence: TGTGCCATCAGTTCCGGGACAGGGGGTGACGATACGCAGTATTTT. It translates to CAISSGTGGDDTQYF.